This is a list of T cell receptor beta chains from one sample in a study of T cell responses to AZD1222 COVID-19 vaccine. The method was immunoSEQ multiplex PCR; TCRdb's version includes in-frame clones alone and lacks a portion of them. The table includes 110,000 to 150,000 clones, about 91% detected once. This specimen consisted of peripheral blood, obtained on day 0 of AZD1222 vaccination. These receptors came from an adult in good health. Both conserved end residues are part of each CDR3. D genes are given only for firm matches. Not all rows give a size; the values are once, few, many and, for expanded clones, a class.

v_call,clone_size,d_call,j_call,cdr3_nt,cdr3_aa
TRBV19,NA,NA,TRBJ1-3,TGTGCCAGTAGGGACAGAAGCTCTGGAAACACCATATATTTT,CASRDRSSGNTIYF
TRBV9,NA,TRBD1,TRBJ1-1,TGTGCCAGCAGCGCCGGGAACAGGGGGACCACTGAAGCTTTCTTT,CASSAGNRGTTEAFF
TRBV5-6,NA,NA,TRBJ2-3,TGTGCCAGCAGCCCGGGACGCCAAAGGGCAGATACGCAGTATTTT,CASSPGRQRADTQYF
TRBV10-1,NA,NA,TRBJ1-1,TGCGCCAGCAGTGAAGGAGGGAGGGCTTTCTTT,CASSEGGRAFF
TRBV27,NA,NA,TRBJ2-2,TGTGCCAGCAGTTCCCCCGGTCTTAACACCGGGGAGCTGTTTTTT,CASSSPGLNTGELFF
TRBV9,NA,TRBD2,TRBJ2-1,TGTGCCAGCAGCCCCCGTTATGCTAGCGGGAGGGGTGAGCAGTTCTTC,CASSPRYASGRGEQFF
TRBV5-1,NA,NA,TRBJ1-1,TGCGCCAGCAGCTTGGACACTGAAGCTTTCTTT,CASSLDTEAFF
TRBV28,once,NA,TRBJ1-1,TGTGCCAGCAGTTTATGGACGGGCGGGAGCACTGAAGCTTTCTTT,CASSLWTGGSTEAFF
TRBV6-2/TRBV6-3,NA,NA,TRBJ1-2,TGTGCCAGCAGTCGTCACCCAAGGACGGATAATGGCTACACCTTC,CASSRHPRTDNGYTF
TRBV7-2,few,TRBD1,TRBJ2-7,TGTGCCAGCAGCCTAATTGAGGACAGGGGGATTGAGCAGTACTTC,CASSLIEDRGIEQYF
TRBV7-8,NA,TRBD2,TRBJ2-7,TGTGCCAGCAGCTCGCTAGCGGAGTCTGGGGAGCAGTACTTC,CASSSLAESGEQYF
TRBV5-1,NA,NA,TRBJ2-3,TGCGCCAGCAGCAACCCGCAGGGTACAGATACGCAGTATTTT,CASSNPQGTDTQYF
TRBV2,NA,TRBD1,TRBJ1-4,TGTGCCAGCACCTACACGGAATCAGGGGGACTGTTTTTT,CASTYTESGGLFF
TRBV3-1/TRBV3-2,NA,NA,TRBJ2-5,TGTGCCAGCGCCGCGGGGACCCAGTACTTC,CASAAGTQYF
TRBV12-3/TRBV12-4,NA,NA,TRBJ1-6,TGTGCCAGCAGTTTTACCGGTTCACCCCTCCACTTT,CASSFTGSPLHF
TRBV5-6,NA,NA,TRBJ1-2,TGTGCCAGCAGCTTGGAAGGGAACTATGGCTACACCTTC,CASSLEGNYGYTF
TRBV3-1/TRBV3-2,NA,NA,TRBJ2-1,TGTGCCAGCAGCCAAAGCTTGATTAACAATGAGCAGTTCTTC,CASSQSLINNEQFF
TRBV4-1,NA,NA,TRBJ2-1,TGCGCCAGCAGCCCGACCTGGGGAAGTGAGCAGTTCTTC,CASSPTWGSEQFF
TRBV5-6,NA,TRBD2,TRBJ2-7,TGTGCCAGCAGCCCTGGACTAGCGGGAACCTACGAGCAGTACTTC,CASSPGLAGTYEQYF
TRBV14,NA,NA,TRBJ2-7,TGTGCCAGCAGCCCCAACTCCTACGAGCAGTACTTC,CASSPNSYEQYF
TRBV11-3,NA,NA,TRBJ2-7,TGTGCCAGCAGCCGGATCAGTACAGGCACCTACGAGCAGTACTTC,CASSRISTGTYEQYF
TRBV7-2,NA,NA,TRBJ1-3,TGTGCCAGCAGCTTCCCCCGCGCCGCTGGAAACACCATATATTTT,CASSFPRAAGNTIYF
TRBV6-5,NA,NA,TRBJ1-2,TGTGCCAGCGGAAGATCGGGGCTAGGCTACACCTTC,CASGRSGLGYTF
TRBV28,NA,NA,TRBJ1-5,TGTGCCAGCGAGGGCTATAGCAATCAGCCCCAGCATTTT,CASEGYSNQPQHF
TRBV6-1,NA,NA,TRBJ1-3,TGTGCCAGCAGTGAAATGGCAGGGGCCTTTCACACCATATATTTT,CASSEMAGAFHTIYF
TRBV28,once,NA,TRBJ1-5,TGTGCCAGCAGCCGAGGCGGAGCCCGGGTCAATCAGCCCCAGCATTTT,CASSRGGARVNQPQHF
TRBV21-1,NA,NA,TRBJ2-7,TGTGCCAGCAGCAAAGAGGGAAGGACTAGCGGGAGATTGAAGTCCTACGAGCAGTACTTC,CASSKEGRTSGRLKSYEQYF
TRBV28,NA,NA,TRBJ1-6,TGTGCCAGCAGTTTATCCGCCGGGGGTTCACCCCTCCACTTT,CASSLSAGGSPLHF
TRBV4-1,NA,TRBD2,TRBJ2-3,TGCGCCAGCAGCCAAGAAGGACTAGCGGGAACCCCTAGCACAGATACGCAGTATTTT,CASSQEGLAGTPSTDTQYF
TRBV28,NA,TRBD2,TRBJ2-1,TGTGCCAGCAGAACTAGCGGGGGGACCAATGAGCAGTTCTTC,CASRTSGGTNEQFF
TRBV5-1,NA,NA,TRBJ2-5,TGCGCCAGCAGCTTGGAACCGTTCGAGACCCAGTACTTC,CASSLEPFETQYF
TRBV4-1,NA,NA,TRBJ1-3,TGCGCCAGCATGGGGTTCACTGGAAACACCATATATTTT,CASMGFTGNTIYF
TRBV6-5,once,NA,TRBJ1-6,TGTGCCAGCAGACCAACAGGGCCTGGTCGATCACCCCTCCACTTT,CASRPTGPGRSPLHF
TRBV28,NA,NA,TRBJ2-7,TGTGCCAGCAGTCTACGACAGCCGTTCGAGCAGTACTTC,CASSLRQPFEQYF
TRBV11-3,once,NA,TRBJ1-2,TGTGCCAGCAGCAGGGACAAGCACGGCTACACCTTC,CASSRDKHGYTF
TRBV7-9,NA,TRBD1,TRBJ1-1,TGTGCCAGCAGCTTGCAGGGGGGCACTGAAGCTTTCTTT,CASSLQGGTEAFF
TRBV19,NA,NA,TRBJ1-3,TGTGCCAGTTCCCGAGGCTCTGGAAACACCATATATTTT,CASSRGSGNTIYF
TRBV5-4,once,TRBD1,TRBJ1-2,TGTGCCAGCAGCTCTCTACCCCGGGACAGGGACCTAAACTATGGCTACACCTTC,CASSSLPRDRDLNYGYTF
TRBV12-3/TRBV12-4,NA,NA,TRBJ1-2,TGTGCCAGCTCCCCGGTGGGGGGCTACACCTTC,CASSPVGGYTF
TRBV2,NA,NA,TRBJ2-4,TGTGCCAGCAGCGAGGTGACCAAAAACATTCAGTACTTC,CASSEVTKNIQYF
TRBV7-3,few,NA,TRBJ2-1,TGTGCCAGCAGCTTAACGGCCGACTACAATGAGCAGTTCTTC,CASSLTADYNEQFF
TRBV7-9,once,TRBD2,TRBJ2-5,TGTGCCAGCAGCTTAGCTCGGACTAGCGGGAGTGGCGAGACCCAGTACTTC,CASSLARTSGSGETQYF
TRBV5-6,NA,NA,TRBJ1-4,TGTGCCAGCAGCTTAGGGGACGGTGAAAAACTGTTTTTT,CASSLGDGEKLFF
TRBV7-9,NA,TRBD1,TRBJ2-5,TGTGCCAGCAGCCAATGGACAGGGGGCTGGGAGACCCAGTACTTC,CASSQWTGGWETQYF
TRBV9,NA,NA,TRBJ2-7,TGTGCCAGCAGCCCCCTCAACGAGCAGTACTTC,CASSPLNEQYF
TRBV28,NA,NA,TRBJ2-7,TGTGCCAGCAGTTCCCCCGGGGCATTCTACGAGCAGTACTTC,CASSSPGAFYEQYF
TRBV7-6,NA,NA,TRBJ1-2,TGTGCCAGCAGCTTAGCGTCGACAGCTAACTATGGCTACACCTTC,CASSLASTANYGYTF
TRBV5-4,NA,NA,TRBJ2-5,TGTGCCAGCAGCTTCCCAATGTATTACGGGCAAGAGACCCAGTACTTC,CASSFPMYYGQETQYF
TRBV5-6,NA,NA,TRBJ2-7,TGTGCCAGCAGCTTGGGGGGGTATGGCTACGAGCAGTACTTC,CASSLGGYGYEQYF
TRBV7-8,NA,TRBD1,TRBJ1-5,TGTGCCAGCAGCTTGGGACAGGGTGGAAGCAATCAGCCCCAGCATTTT,CASSLGQGGSNQPQHF
TRBV4-1,NA,TRBD1,TRBJ2-7,TGCGCCAGCAGCCAGTATAACAGGGGCGCCTACGAGCAGTACTTC,CASSQYNRGAYEQYF
TRBV4-1,NA,NA,TRBJ2-3,TGCGCCAGCAGCCCGGACCTCGGCACAGATACGCAGTATTTT,CASSPDLGTDTQYF